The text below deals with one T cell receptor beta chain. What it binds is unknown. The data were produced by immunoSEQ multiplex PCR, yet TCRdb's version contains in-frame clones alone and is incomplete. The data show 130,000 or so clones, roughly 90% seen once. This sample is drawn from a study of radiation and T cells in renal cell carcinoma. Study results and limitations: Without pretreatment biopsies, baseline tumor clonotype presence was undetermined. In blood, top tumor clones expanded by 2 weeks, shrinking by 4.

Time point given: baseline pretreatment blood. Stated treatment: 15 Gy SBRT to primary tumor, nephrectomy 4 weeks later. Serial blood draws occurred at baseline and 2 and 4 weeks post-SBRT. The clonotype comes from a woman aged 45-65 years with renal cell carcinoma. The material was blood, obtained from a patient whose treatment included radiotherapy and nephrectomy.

The CDR3 here is CASSSVPWTAINEKLFF. CDR3 nucleotide sequence: TGTGCCAGCAGCTCCGTTCCCTGGACAGCAATTAATGAAAAACTGTTTTTT. The V and J genes are TRBV7-2 and TRBJ1-4, with D possibly being TRBD1 (6 bases). The CDR3 has 17 residues. V was shortened by 4 bases and J by 4 bases, with 19 bases between the two germline ends. Per germline, CDR1 SGHTA and CDR2 FQGNSA.